The rows below give T cell receptor beta chains drawn from one sample of a study of early T cells in non-severe SARS-CoV-2 infection. TCRdb used MiXCR to reprocess the 5' RACE reads, holding one entry per CDR3 protein. Here the sample spans fewer than 30,000 distinct CDR3 sequences, 5% to 6% being singletons. Sequencing was carried out using whole blood. Source of these receptors: an adult who was a healthcare worker with PCR-confirmed SARS-CoV-2 infection or an uninfected control (not recorded which). CDR3s include the opening cysteine and the closing phenylalanine or tryptophan. A D gene is named only where the DNA matches it firmly. Only part of the rows carry a size: once, few, many, or a class if the clone is expanded.

TRBV5-4	many	-	TRBJ2-1	TGTGCCAGCAGCTTGGCCCCCGGGAGCGAGCAGGATGAGCAGTTCTTC	CASSLAPGSEQDEQFF
TRBV6-2/TRBV6-3	-	-	TRBJ2-7	TGTGCCAGCAGTTACTCGATCGGGGACAACTCCTACGAGCAGTACTTC	CASSYSIGDNSYEQYF
TRBV28	-	TRBD1	TRBJ1-2	TGTGCCAGCAGTTGGGGACAGGGCTATGGCTACACCTTC	CASSWGQGYGYTF
TRBV2	-	TRBD1	TRBJ2-7	TGTGCCAGCAGAGCGGGACAGGGGGAGTACGAGCAGTACTTC	CASRAGQGEYEQYF
TRBV4-3	few	TRBD1	TRBJ1-4	TGCGCCAGCAGCCACGGGGACAGGGTCGAAAAACTGTTTTTT	CASSHGDRVEKLFF
TRBV28	many	TRBD1	TRBJ2-1	TGTGCCAGCAGTTTGTCCGGGACAGGGTTATATGAGCAGTTCTTC	CASSLSGTGLYEQFF
TRBV12-2	many	-	TRBJ2-1	TGTGCAAGTCGCCCCCGGGGTAGCGGGAGAGGCGATGAGCAGTTCTTC	CASRPRGSGRGDEQFF
TRBV28	many	TRBD1	TRBJ2-5	TGTGCCAGCAGAACCGGGACAGGGGGGACCCAGTACTTC	CASRTGTGGTQYF
TRBV7-2	many	-	TRBJ1-5	TGTGCCAGCAGCTTAGCGCGCAGCAGCCAGCCCCAGCATTTT	CASSLARSSQPQHF
TRBV5-1	many	-	TRBJ2-1	TGCGCCAGCAGCTCCCGGGGTACCAGTTCCTACAATGAGCAGTTCTTC	CASSSRGTSSYNEQFF
TRBV28	many	-	TRBJ2-2	TGTGCGTCTAGGGTGGCGGACACCGGGGAGCTGTTTTTT	CASRVADTGELFF
TRBV6-5	many	TRBD1	TRBJ1-5	TGTGCCAGCAAAATCTACAGGGGGGAGGATCAGCCCCAGCATTTT	CASKIYRGEDQPQHF
TRBV2	many	-	TRBJ2-1	TGTGCCAGCAGTGACAGGGTCTACTCCTACAATGAGCAGTTCTTC	CASSDRVYSYNEQFF
TRBV5-1	few	TRBD2	TRBJ2-1	TGCGCCAGCAGCTTGGCCACTAGCGGGAGCTCGGGGAATGAGCAGTTCTTC	CASSLATSGSSGNEQFF
TRBV6-4	many	-	TRBJ2-2	TGTGCCAGCAGTGACATAGGGTTGCGTCGTGCCGGGGAGCTGTTTTTT	CASSDIGLRRAGELFF
TRBV18	-	TRBD2	TRBJ2-5	TGTGCCAGCTCACCCTCGGGACTAGCGGGAGGAGAGACCCAGTACTTC	CASSPSGLAGGETQYF
TRBV6-5	many	TRBD1	TRBJ2-7	TGTGCCAGCAGTTTTGACCGGGACAGCTCCTACGAGCAGTACTTC	CASSFDRDSSYEQYF
TRBV28	many	-	TRBJ1-2	TGTGCCAGCATGGCCCTTAGGGGGGGTGTTAACTATGGCTACACCTTC	CASMALRGGVNYGYTF
TRBV20-1	-	-	TRBJ2-7	TGCAGTGCCAGGGGGCGGGAGAGCTTCGAGCAGTACTTC	CSARGRESFEQYF
TRBV20-1	medium-sized	-	TRBJ2-3	TGCAGTGCTAGATGGGGGGTAGAAGTTGCAGATACGCAGTATTTT	CSARWGVEVADTQYF
TRBV19	many	TRBD2	TRBJ2-5	TGTGCCAGTAGTATCGCGACTAGCGATGGAAAGACCCAGTACTTC	CASSIATSDGKTQYF
TRBV6-6	many	-	TRBJ2-3	TGTGCCAGCAGCAAAGTTAGGGGCACAGATACGCAGTATTTT	CASSKVRGTDTQYF
TRBV28	many	-	TRBJ1-2	TGTGCCAGCAGTATTACAGGGTCCTATGGCTACACCTTC	CASSITGSYGYTF
TRBV19	-	-	TRBJ1-3	TGTGCCAGTAGTATTGGAGGCTTTAGCTCTGGAAACACCATATATTTT	CASSIGGFSSGNTIYF
TRBV6-5	few	TRBD1	TRBJ2-7	TGTGCCAGCAGTGAACAGGGGGACCCCTACGAGCAGTACTTC	CASSEQGDPYEQYF
TRBV7-9	many	TRBD2	TRBJ2-1	TGTGCCAGCAGCCGTGATGGTAGCGGGAGCAGAAATGAGCAGTTCTTC	CASSRDGSGSRNEQFF
TRBV2	many	-	TRBJ1-1	TGTGCCAGCAGTGGCGAAGTCGGCAGGGCTAAATGGGACACTGAAGCTTTCTTT	CASSGEVGRAKWDTEAFF
TRBV19	many	-	TRBJ2-1	TGTGCCAGTAGCATAGCGGAGGGGATAAATGAGCAGTTCTTC	CASSIAEGINEQFF
TRBV18	medium-sized	-	TRBJ1-2	TGTGCCAGCTCACAGGAGGACGGGCCTAACTATGGCTACACCTTC	CASSQEDGPNYGYTF
TRBV20-1	-	-	TRBJ2-1	TGCAGTGCTAGGGACGGGAGCGTTTGGGGCAATGAGCAGTTCTTC	CSARDGSVWGNEQFF
TRBV29-1	many	-	TRBJ2-3	TGCAGCGTTGGAACAGATACGCAGTATTTT	CSVGTDTQYF
TRBV30	many	-	TRBJ1-2	TGTGCCTGCACGATCGGGACAAGCTATGGCTACACCTTC	CACTIGTSYGYTF
TRBV6-5	many	TRBD2	TRBJ2-2	TGTGCCAGCAGGCCCTATGAACAAGCGGGAGCCGGGGAGCTGTTTTTT	CASRPYEQAGAGELFF
TRBV20-1	many	-	TRBJ2-3	TGCAGTGCCCGACAGGTCACAGATACGCAGTATTTT	CSARQVTDTQYF
TRBV6-6	few	-	TRBJ2-5	TGTGCCAGCAGTTACGGAGGGCCAGAGACCCAGTACTTC	CASSYGGPETQYF
TRBV18	few	-	TRBJ1-1	TGTGCCAGCTCACCACCACAGGGTCTGAACACTGAAGCTTTCTTT	CASSPPQGLNTEAFF
TRBV29-1	many	-	TRBJ2-7	TGCAGCGTAAAGACAGACTCCTACGAGCAGTACTTC	CSVKTDSYEQYF
TRBV6-1	many	-	TRBJ2-6	TGTGCCAGCAGTGAGCTGGGGGCGGTTGGGGCCAACGTCCTGACTTTC	CASSELGAVGANVLTF
TRBV7-2	many	TRBD1	TRBJ2-1	TGTGCCAGCAGCGGGCGGTATAGGGGGCGCAATGAGCAGTTCTTC	CASSGRYRGRNEQFF
TRBV9	many	TRBD1	TRBJ2-3	TGTGCCAGCAGCTTCCGACAGGGCCATACAGATACGCAGTATTTT	CASSFRQGHTDTQYF
TRBV12-5	many	TRBD2	TRBJ2-1	TGTGCTAGTGGTTTGGACTTCAGGGGACTAGGAGCCTACAATGAGCAGTTCTTC	CASGLDFRGLGAYNEQFF
TRBV18	many	-	TRBJ2-1	TGTGCCAGCTCACCCAGGAACTTGGGGGAGCAGTTCTTC	CASSPRNLGEQFF
TRBV5-1	-	-	TRBJ2-4	TGCGCCAGCAGCCCCGGACTCCTTGGGCTAGCCAAAAACATTCAGTACTTC	CASSPGLLGLAKNIQYF
TRBV20-1	many	TRBD1	TRBJ2-3	TGCAGTATCTTTCGACAGGGCCCAGATACGCAGTATTTT	CSIFRQGPDTQYF
TRBV15	many	-	TRBJ1-2	TGTGCCACCAGCAGAGGAGACAGTGACTATGGCTACACCTTC	CATSRGDSDYGYTF
TRBV11-3	many	-	TRBJ2-1	TGTGCCAGCAGCTTTGGGCTCCGAGAGGCGGATGAGCAGTTCTTC	CASSFGLREADEQFF
TRBV7-9	many	TRBD1	TRBJ2-5	TGTGCCAGCAGCCTAGGGACAGTTCAAGAGACCCAGTACTTC	CASSLGTVQETQYF
TRBV19	many	-	TRBJ2-1	TGTGCCAGTAGTATCTTTCTCAGCGAGACTCACTCCTACAATGAGCAGTTCTTC	CASSIFLSETHSYNEQFF